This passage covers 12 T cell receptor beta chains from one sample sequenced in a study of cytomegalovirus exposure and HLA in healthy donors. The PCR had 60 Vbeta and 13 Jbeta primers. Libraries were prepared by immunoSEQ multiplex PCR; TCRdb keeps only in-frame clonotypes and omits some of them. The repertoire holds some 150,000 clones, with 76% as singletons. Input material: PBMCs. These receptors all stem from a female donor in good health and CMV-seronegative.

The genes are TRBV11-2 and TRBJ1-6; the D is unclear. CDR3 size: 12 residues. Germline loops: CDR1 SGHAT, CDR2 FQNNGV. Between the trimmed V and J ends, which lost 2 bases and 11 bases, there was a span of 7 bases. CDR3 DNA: TGTGCCAGCAGCTTACGCGGGGCACCCCTCCACTTT. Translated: CASSLRGAPLHF. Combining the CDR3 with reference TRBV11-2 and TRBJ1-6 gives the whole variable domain EAGVAQSPRYKIIEKRQSVAFWCNPISGHATLYWYQQILGQGPKLLIQFQNNGVVDDSQLPKDRFSAERLKGVDSTLKIQPAKLEDSAVYLCASSLRGAPLHFGNGTRLTVT.

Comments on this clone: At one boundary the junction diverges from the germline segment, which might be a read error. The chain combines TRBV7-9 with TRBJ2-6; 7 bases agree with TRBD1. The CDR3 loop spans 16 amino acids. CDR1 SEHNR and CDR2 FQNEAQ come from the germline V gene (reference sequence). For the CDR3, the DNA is TGTGCCAGCAGCTTAGTGGGACAGTCTGGGGCCAACGGCCTGACTTTC. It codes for CASSLVGQSGANGLTF.

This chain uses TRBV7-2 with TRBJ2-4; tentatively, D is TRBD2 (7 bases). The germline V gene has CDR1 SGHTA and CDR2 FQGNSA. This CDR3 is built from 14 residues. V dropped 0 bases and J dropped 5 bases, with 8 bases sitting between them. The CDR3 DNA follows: TGTGCCAGCAGCTTAGCAGGGGGGGAAAACATTCAGTACTTC. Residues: CASSLAGGENIQYF.

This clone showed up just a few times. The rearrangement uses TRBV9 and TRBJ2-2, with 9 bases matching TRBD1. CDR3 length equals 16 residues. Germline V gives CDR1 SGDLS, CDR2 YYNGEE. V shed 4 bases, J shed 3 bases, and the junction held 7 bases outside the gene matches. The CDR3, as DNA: TGTGCCAGCAGCCCCGGGACAGGGAGGGACACCGGGGAGCTGTTTTTT. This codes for CASSPGTGRDTGELFF.

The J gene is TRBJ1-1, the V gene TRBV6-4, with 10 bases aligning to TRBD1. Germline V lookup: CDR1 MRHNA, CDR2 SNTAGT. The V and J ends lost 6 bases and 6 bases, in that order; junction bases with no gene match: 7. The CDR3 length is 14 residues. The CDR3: CASRSGQGPSEAFF. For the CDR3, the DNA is TGTGCCAGCAGATCGGGACAGGGGCCCTCTGAAGCTTTCTTT.

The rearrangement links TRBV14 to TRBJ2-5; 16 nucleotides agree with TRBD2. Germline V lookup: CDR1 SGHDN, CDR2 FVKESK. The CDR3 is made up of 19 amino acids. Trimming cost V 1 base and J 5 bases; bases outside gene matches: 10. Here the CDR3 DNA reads TGTGCCAGCAGCCAAGTTCCCGGGACTAGCGGGAGGGCCGGGGAGACCCAGTACTTC. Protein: CASSQVPGTSGRAGETQYF.

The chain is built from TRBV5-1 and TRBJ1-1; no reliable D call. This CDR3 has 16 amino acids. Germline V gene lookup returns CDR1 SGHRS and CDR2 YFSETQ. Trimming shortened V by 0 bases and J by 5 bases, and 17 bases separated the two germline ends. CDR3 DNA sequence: TGCGCCAGCAGCTTGGTAAAACAGAGGGTAGGTACTGAAGCTTTCTTT. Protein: CASSLVKQRVGTEAFF. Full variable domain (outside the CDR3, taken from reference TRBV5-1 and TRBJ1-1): KAGVTQTPRYLIKTRGQQVTLSCSPISGHRSVSWYQQTPGQGLQFLFEYFSETQRNKGNFPGRFSGRQFSNSRSEMNVSTLELGDSALYLCASSLVKQRVGTEAFFGQGTRLTVV.

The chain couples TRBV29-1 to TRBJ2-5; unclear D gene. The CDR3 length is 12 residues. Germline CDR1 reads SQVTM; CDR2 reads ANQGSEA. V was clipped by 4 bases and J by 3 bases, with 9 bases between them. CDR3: CSVGLPEETQYF. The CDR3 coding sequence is TGCAGCGTTGGACTTCCCGAAGAGACCCAGTACTTC.

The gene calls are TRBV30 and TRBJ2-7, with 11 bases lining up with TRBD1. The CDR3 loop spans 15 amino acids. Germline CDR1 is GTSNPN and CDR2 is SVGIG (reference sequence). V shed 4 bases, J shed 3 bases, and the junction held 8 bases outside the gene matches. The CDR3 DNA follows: TGTGCCTGGATCCGATCCGGGACAGGGGGCTACGAGCAGTACTTC. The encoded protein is CAWIRSGTGGYEQYF.

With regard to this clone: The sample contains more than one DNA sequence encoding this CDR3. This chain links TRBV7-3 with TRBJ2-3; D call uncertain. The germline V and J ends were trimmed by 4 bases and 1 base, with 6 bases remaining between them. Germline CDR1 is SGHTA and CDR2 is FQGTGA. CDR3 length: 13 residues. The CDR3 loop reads CASSSPGTDTQYF. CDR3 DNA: TGTGCCAGCAGCTCCCCTGGCACAGATACGCAGTATTTT.

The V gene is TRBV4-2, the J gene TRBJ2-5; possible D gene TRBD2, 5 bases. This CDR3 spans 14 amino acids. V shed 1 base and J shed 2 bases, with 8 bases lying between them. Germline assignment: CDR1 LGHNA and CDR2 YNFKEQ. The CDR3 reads CASSQGGSQETQYF. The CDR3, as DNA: TGTGCCAGCAGCCAAGGCGGGTCACAAGAGACCCAGTACTTC.

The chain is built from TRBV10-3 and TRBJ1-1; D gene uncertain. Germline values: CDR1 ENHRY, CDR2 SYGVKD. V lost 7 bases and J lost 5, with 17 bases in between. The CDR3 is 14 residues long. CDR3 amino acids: CAIKPLNGMTEAFF. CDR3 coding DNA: TGTGCCATCAAACCCCTGAACGGGATGACTGAAGCTTTCTTT.